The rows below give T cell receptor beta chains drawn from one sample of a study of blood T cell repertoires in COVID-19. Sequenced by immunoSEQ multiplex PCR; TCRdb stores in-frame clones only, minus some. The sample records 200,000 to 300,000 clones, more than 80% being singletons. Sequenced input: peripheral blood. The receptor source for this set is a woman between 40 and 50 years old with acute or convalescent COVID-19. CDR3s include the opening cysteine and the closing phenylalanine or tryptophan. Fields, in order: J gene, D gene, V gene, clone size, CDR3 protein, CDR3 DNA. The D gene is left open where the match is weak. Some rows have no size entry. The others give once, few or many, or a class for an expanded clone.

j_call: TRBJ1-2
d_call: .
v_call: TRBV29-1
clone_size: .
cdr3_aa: CSVADYGYTF
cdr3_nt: TGCAGCGTTGCAGACTATGGCTACACCTTC

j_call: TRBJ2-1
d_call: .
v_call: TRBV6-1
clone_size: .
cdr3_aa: CASSEGNRYNEQFF
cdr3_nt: TGTGCCAGCAGTGAAGGTAACAGGTACAATGAGCAGTTCTTC

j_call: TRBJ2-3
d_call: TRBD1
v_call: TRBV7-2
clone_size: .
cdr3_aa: CASSLVPGQGTDTQYF
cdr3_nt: TGTGCCAGCAGCTTAGTGCCGGGACAGGGCACAGATACGCAGTATTTT

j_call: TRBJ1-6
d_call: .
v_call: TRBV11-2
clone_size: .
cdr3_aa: CASSPRPGLGESPLHF
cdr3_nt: TGTGCCAGCAGCCCCCGGCCAGGGCTAGGCGAGTCACCCCTCCACTTT

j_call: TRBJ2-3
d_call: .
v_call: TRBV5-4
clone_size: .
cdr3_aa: CASSREGDTQYF
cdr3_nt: TGTGCCAGCAGCCGTGAGGGAGATACGCAGTATTTT

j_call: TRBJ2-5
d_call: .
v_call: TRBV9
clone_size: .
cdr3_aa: CASSVASDAVQETQYF
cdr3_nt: TGTGCCAGCAGCGTAGCTAGTGATGCCGTCCAAGAGACCCAGTACTTC

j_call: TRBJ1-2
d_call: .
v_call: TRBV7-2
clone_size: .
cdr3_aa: CASSLSSVGTYYGYTF
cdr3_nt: TGTGCCAGCAGCTTAAGCTCCGTCGGGACATACTATGGCTACACCTTC

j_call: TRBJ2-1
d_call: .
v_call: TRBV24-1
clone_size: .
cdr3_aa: CATSAYGGPPYNEQFF
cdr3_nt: TGTGCCACCAGCGCGTACGGGGGGCCTCCCTACAATGAGCAGTTCTTC

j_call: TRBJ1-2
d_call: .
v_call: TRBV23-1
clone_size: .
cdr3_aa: CAKHAGAHGYTF
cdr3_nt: TGCGCTAAGCATGCAGGGGCCCATGGCTACACCTTC

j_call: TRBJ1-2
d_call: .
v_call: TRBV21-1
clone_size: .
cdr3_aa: CASSMGGDYGYTF
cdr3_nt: TGTGCCAGCAGCATGGGGGGGGACTATGGCTACACCTTC

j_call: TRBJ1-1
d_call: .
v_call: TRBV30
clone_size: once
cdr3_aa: CAWSVRARGRAFF
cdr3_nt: TGTGCCTGGAGTGTAAGGGCCCGGGGAAGAGCTTTCTTT

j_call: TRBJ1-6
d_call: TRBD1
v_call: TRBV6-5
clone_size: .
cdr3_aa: CASNWDSQNSPLHF
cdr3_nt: TGTGCCTCTAACTGGGACAGCCAAAATTCACCCCTCCACTTT

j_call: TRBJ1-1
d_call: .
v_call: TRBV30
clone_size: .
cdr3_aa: CAWRGNRVNTEAFF
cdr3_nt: TGTGCCTGGAGGGGAAACAGGGTGAACACTGAAGCTTTCTTT

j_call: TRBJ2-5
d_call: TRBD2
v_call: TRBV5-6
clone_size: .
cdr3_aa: CASTLSGVGETQYF
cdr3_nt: TGTGCCAGCACCCTAAGCGGGGTAGGGGAGACCCAGTACTTC

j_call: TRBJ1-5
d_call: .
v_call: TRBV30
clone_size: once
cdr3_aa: CAWGGREPQHF
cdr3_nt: TGTGCCTGGGGGGGCCGAGAGCCCCAGCATTTT

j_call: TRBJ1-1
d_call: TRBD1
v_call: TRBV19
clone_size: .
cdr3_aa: CASSGPGQGARAFF
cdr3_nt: TGTGCCAGTAGCGGACCGGGACAGGGGGCTCGTGCTTTCTTT

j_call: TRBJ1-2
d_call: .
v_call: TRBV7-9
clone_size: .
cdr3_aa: CASSLESPEARGYTF
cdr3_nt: TGTGCCAGCAGCTTAGAGAGCCCTGAGGCGAGGGGCTACACCTTC

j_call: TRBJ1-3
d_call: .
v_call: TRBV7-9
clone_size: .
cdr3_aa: CASSLAESPGGGNTIYF
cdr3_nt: TGTGCCAGCAGCTTAGCGGAGTCACCGGGTGGTGGAAACACCATATATTTT

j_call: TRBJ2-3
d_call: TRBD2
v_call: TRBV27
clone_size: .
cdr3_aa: CASNTGGLVLPGAQYF
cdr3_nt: TGTGCCAGCAACACCGGAGGACTAGTACTCCCAGGTGCGCAGTATTTT

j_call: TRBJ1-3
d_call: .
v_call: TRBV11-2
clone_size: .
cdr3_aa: CASSPGRGLSGNTIYF
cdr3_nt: TGTGCCAGCAGCCCAGGCAGGGGCCTCTCGGGAAACACCATATATTTT

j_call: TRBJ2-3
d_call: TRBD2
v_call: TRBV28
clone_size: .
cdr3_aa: CASSDWTSGAYTDTQYF
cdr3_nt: TGTGCCAGCAGTGACTGGACTAGCGGGGCTTACACAGATACGCAGTATTTT

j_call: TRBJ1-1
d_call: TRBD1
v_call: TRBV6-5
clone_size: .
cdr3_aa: CASSYSTGRLNTEAFF
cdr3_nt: TGTGCCAGCAGTTACTCGACAGGGAGGTTGAACACTGAAGCTTTCTTT

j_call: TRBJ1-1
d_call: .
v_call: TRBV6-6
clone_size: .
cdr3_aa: CASSARTATRTEAFF
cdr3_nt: TGTGCCAGCAGCGCACGGACAGCGACGAGAACTGAAGCTTTCTTT

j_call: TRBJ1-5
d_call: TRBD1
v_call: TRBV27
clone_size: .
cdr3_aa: CASSKGQGVISPQHF
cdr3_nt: TGTGCCAGCAGTAAGGGACAGGGAGTAATCAGCCCCCAGCATTTT

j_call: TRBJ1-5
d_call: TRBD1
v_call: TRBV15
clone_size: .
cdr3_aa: CATSRAVGQVNQPQHF
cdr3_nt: TGTGCCACCAGCAGAGCAGTGGGACAGGTCAATCAGCCCCAGCATTTT

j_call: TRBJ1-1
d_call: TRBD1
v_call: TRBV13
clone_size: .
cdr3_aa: CASSPRQGWGTEAFF
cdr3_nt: TGTGCCAGCAGCCCAAGACAGGGTTGGGGCACTGAAGCTTTCTTT

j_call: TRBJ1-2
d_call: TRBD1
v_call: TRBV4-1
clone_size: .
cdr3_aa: CASSQLTTTGTGGGYTF
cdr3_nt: TGCGCCAGCAGCCAGCTCACGACGACCGGGACAGGGGGAGGCTACACCTTC

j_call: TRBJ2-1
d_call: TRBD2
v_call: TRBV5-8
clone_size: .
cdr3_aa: CASSPRRGVSYNEQFF
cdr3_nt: TGTGCCAGCAGCCCCCGGCGGGGGGTCTCCTACAATGAGCAGTTCTTC

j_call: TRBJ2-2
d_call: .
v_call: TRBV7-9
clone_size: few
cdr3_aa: CASSLGPGTGELFF
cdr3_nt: TGTGCCAGCAGCTTAGGCCCAGGGACCGGGGAGCTGTTTTTT

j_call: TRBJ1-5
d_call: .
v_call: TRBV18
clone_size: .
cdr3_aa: CASSPRQLNSNQPQHF
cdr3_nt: TGTGCCAGCTCACCACGACAGTTGAATAGCAATCAGCCCCAGCATTTT

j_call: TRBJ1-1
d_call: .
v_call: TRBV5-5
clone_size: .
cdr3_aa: CASSQAPGGTEAFF
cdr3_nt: TGTGCCAGCAGCCAAGCGCCCGGAGGGACTGAAGCTTTCTTT

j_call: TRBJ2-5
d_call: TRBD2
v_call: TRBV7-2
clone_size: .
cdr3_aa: CASSPKGASGGPDRGTQYF
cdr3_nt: TGTGCCAGCAGCCCAAAGGGTGCTAGCGGGGGGCCCGATAGAGGGACCCAGTACTTC

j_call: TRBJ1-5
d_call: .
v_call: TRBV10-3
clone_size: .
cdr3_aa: CAISDLGDSNQPQHF
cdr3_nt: TGTGCCATCAGTGATCTCGGAGATAGCAATCAGCCCCAGCATTTT

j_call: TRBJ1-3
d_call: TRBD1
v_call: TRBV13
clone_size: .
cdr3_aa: CASSSRDSFSGNTIYF
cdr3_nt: TGTGCCAGCAGCTCCCGGGACAGCTTCTCTGGAAACACCATATATTTT

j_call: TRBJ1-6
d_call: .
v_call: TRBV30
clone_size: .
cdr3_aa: CAWSVGQGPSPLHF
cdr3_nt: TGTGCCTGGAGTGTAGGGCAGGGCCCTTCACCCCTCCACTTT

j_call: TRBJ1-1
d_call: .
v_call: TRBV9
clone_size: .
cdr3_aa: CASSTRVGGTEAFF
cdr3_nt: TGTGCCAGCAGCACGAGGGTCGGGGGCACTGAAGCTTTCTTT

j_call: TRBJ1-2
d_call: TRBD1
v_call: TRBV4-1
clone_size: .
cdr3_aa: CASSQTGTGFFGYTF
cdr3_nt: TGCGCCAGCAGCCAAACCGGGACAGGGTTTTTTGGCTACACCTTC

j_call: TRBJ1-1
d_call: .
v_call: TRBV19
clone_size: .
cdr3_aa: CASSIGGGTEAFF
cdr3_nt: TGTGCCAGTAGTATAGGAGGGGGAACTGAAGCTTTCTTT

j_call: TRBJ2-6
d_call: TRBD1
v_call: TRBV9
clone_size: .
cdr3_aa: CASSASDRGANVLTF
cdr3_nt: TGTGCCAGCAGCGCCTCGGACAGGGGGGCCAACGTCCTGACTTTC

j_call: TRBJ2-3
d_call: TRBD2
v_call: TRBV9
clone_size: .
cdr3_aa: CASSGAGGFYRGDF
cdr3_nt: TGTGCCAGCAGCGGAGCGGGGGGATTCTACCGGGGGGATTTT

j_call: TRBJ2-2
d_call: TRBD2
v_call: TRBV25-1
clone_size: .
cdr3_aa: CASSEIVLARGGELFF
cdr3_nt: TGTGCCAGCAGTGAAATCGTACTAGCGCGGGGTGGGGAGCTGTTTTTT

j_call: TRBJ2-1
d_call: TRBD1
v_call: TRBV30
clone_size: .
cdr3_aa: CAWRGGLRGSEQFF
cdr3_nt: TGTGCCTGGAGAGGGGGCTTAAGGGGGAGTGAGCAGTTCTTC

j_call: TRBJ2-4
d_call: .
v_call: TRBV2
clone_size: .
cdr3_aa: CASSKQGEGRNIQYF
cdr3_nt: TGTGCCAGCAGTAAACAGGGAGAGGGGAGAAACATTCAGTACTTC

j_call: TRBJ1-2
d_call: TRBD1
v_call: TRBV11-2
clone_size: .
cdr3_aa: CASSSRKEAAGQGNYGYTF
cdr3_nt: TGTGCCAGCAGCTCCCGAAAGGAGGCCGCGGGACAGGGGAACTATGGCTACACCTTC

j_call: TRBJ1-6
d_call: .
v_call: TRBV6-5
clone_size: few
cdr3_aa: CASSSGNSPLHF
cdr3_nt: TGTGCCAGCAGTTCGGGGAATTCACCCCTCCACTTT

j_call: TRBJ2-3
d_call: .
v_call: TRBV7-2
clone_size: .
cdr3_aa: CASSSTPLDSAGHTDTQYF
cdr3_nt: TGTGCCAGCAGCTCAACCCCTCTAGACTCAGCAGGGCACACAGATACGCAGTATTTT

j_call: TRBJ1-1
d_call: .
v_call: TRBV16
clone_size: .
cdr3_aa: CASSQKRVTEAFF
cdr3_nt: TGTGCCAGCAGCCAGAAAAGAGTCACTGAAGCTTTCTTT

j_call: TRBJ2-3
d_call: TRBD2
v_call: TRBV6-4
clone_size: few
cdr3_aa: CASSDSRGGTDTQYF
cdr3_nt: TGTGCCAGCAGTGACTCGCGGGGGGGCACAGATACGCAGTATTTT

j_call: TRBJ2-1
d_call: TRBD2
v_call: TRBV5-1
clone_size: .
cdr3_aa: CASSLAGTASGGRNEQFF
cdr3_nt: TGCGCCAGCAGCTTGGCCGGGACCGCTAGCGGGGGTCGTAATGAGCAGTTCTTC

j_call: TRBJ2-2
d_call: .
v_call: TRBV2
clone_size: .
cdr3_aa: CASSEGGGRAMGWTGELFF
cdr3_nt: TGTGCCAGCAGTGAAGGGGGAGGCAGGGCTATGGGGTGGACCGGGGAGCTGTTTTTT

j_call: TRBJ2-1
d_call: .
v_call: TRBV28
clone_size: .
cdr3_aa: CASSLASAAYNEQFF
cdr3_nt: TGTGCCAGCAGTTTGGCCAGCGCAGCCTACAATGAGCAGTTCTTC

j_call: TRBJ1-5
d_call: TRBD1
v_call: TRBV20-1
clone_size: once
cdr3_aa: CSASGQGDQPQHF
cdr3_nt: TGCAGTGCTAGTGGGCAGGGGGATCAGCCCCAGCATTTT

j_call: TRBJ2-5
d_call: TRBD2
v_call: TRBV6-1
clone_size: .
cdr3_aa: CASSVGLAGGGSQETQYF
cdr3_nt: TGTGCCAGCAGTGTAGGGCTAGCGGGGGGTGGGTCCCAAGAGACCCAGTACTTC

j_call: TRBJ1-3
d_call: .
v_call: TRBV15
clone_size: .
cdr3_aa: CATSVGGLGLRRGNTIYF
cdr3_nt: TGTGCCACCAGCGTAGGGGGACTAGGCCTAAGGCGTGGAAACACCATATATTTT

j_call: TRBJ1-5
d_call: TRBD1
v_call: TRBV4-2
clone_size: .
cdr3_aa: CASSQGLGTDNQPQHF
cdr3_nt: TGTGCCAGCAGCCAAGGATTGGGGACAGATAATCAGCCCCAGCATTTT

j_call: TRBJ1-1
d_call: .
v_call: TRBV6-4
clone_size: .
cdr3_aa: CASSAVGGNTEAFF
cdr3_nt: TGTGCCAGCAGTGCGGTAGGAGGGAACACTGAAGCTTTCTTT